This TCR beta chain came from a study of cytomegalovirus exposure and HLA in healthy donors. For this clone: Antigen: not known.

V lost 1 base to trimming and J lost 5 bases, with 12 bases between them. This CDR3 has 15 residues. The V gene's germline CDR1 is LNHDA and CDR2 SQIVND (reference sequence). It was with 60 Vbeta and 13 Jbeta primers that the PCR ran. The table came from immunoSEQ multiplex PCR; TCRdb's copy has only in-frame clones and leaves some out. The sample has 150,000 to 200,000 clones; over 60% are singletons. Study observations and caveats: Association with HLA alleles at 0.05 false discovery rate was found for around 17,000 TCR beta sequences in a later analysis. The study designated some 180 TCR beta chains cytomegalovirus-associated. In most subjects, TCR beta sequences reportedly gave accurate predictions of HLA-A and HLA-B alleles. Common viral pathogens seemed to be connected with several of the most significant clusters, according to a later analysis.

The rearrangement joins TRBV19 to TRBJ1-5; possible D gene TRBD1, 5 bases. The specimen was PBMCs. The sequence was obtained from a woman in her 30s in good health and CMV-seronegative. CDR3: CASSIGQPTHQPQHF. CDR3 coding DNA: TGTGCCAGTAGTATAGGACAGCCTACTCATCAGCCCCAGCATTTT. The variable domain in full, with the rest retrieved from reference TRBV19 and TRBJ1-5, is DGGITQSPKYLFRKEGQNVTLSCEQNLNHDAMYWYRQDPGQGLRLIYYSQIVNDFQKGDIAEGYSVSREKKESFPLTVTSAQKNPTAFYLCASSIGQPTHQPQHFGDGTRLSIL.